The 13 T cell receptor beta chains below come from one sample, sequenced in a study of CD39 and CD103 CD8 tumor-infiltrating T cells. Assay used: immunoSEQ multiplex PCR; TCRdb lists only in-frame clones, some missing. The sample contains about 17,000 clones, around nine tenths of which appear only once. Material: CD8+ T cells sorted from blood. Subset here: total memory CD8 T cells (CD45RA-CCR7+/-) from blood or uninvolved lymph node. The source is a human donor with head and neck squamous cell carcinoma.

This chain links TRBV4-1 with TRBJ1-2; 8 bases agree with TRBD1. The ends lost 0 bases at V and 8 bases at J; junction bases unmatched: 11. Germline V gives CDR1 MGHRA, CDR2 YSYEKL. This CDR3 region has 16 residues. CDR3 protein: CASSQDVRTGSGGYTF. CDR3 DNA: TGCGCCAGCAGCCAAGATGTTAGGACAGGGTCCGGCGGCTACACCTTC.

The chain recombines TRBV6-1 with TRBJ1-6; a weak D match, TRBD1 (5 bases). Germline V gives CDR1 MNHNS, CDR2 SASEGT. V was clipped by 7 bases and J by 10 bases, with 20 bases between them. CDR3 length: 15 amino acids. The CDR3 DNA follows: TGTGCCAGCACTCGGGGTCGGGGCGCGTGGTCACCCCTCCACTTT. Its translation is CASTRGRGAWSPLHF.

The V and J genes are TRBV4-1 and TRBJ2-7, with D hard to call. Germline V gives CDR1 MGHRA, CDR2 YSYEKL. The V end was cut by 0 bases, the J end by 2 bases, with 11 bases between. This CDR3 is 15 amino acids long. The CDR3 sequence: CASSQDPQNPYEQYF. CDR3 bases: TGCGCCAGCAGCCAAGACCCCCAGAACCCCTACGAGCAGTACTTC.

This chain joins TRBV4-1 and TRBJ1-1, with D possibly matching TRBD1 (5 bases). V was cut by 1 base and J by 5 bases, with 14 bases left in between. Germline loops: CDR1 MGHRA, CDR2 YSYEKL. The CDR3 runs to 15 residues. CDR3 protein: CASSQVSTGGTEAFF. The CDR3 DNA reads TGCGCCAGCAGCCAAGTTTCCACCGGGGGGACTGAAGCTTTCTTT.

A single count supports this clone. The CDR3 DNA reads as TGTGCCAGTAGTATAACGACTAGTGCCTACGAGCAGTACTTC. This codes for CASSITTSAYEQYF. This chain joins TRBV19 and TRBJ2-7, with D possibly matching TRBD2 (6 bases). CDR1 and CDR2 (germline): LNHDA, SQIVND (reference sequence). The CDR3 loop spans 14 amino acids. Trimming cost V 2 bases and J 2 bases, with 10 bases left between them.

The gene calls are TRBV27 and TRBJ1-2; D is possibly TRBD1 (6 bases). The germline V gene has CDR1 MNHEY and CDR2 SMNVEV (reference sequence). The V end was cut by 2 bases, the J end by 4 bases, with 14 bases between. CDR3 size: 15 residues. CDR3 protein: CASSLGPGTTYGYTF. In nucleotides, the CDR3 is TGTGCCAGCAGTTTAGGACCCGGGACAACCTATGGCTACACCTTC.

This clone was found once. CDR3 residues: CASSELVRATDTQYF. Written as DNA, the CDR3 is TGTGCCAGCAGTGAATTGGTGAGAGCCACAGATACGCAGTATTTT. The chain carries TRBV2 and TRBJ2-3; D call uncertain. This CDR3 region has 15 residues. V was clipped by 2 bases and J by 2 bases, with 11 bases between them. Germline V lookup: CDR1 SNHLY, CDR2 FYNNEI.

The rearrangement uses TRBV15 and TRBJ1-1; D ambiguous. Germline CDR1 is LNHNV and CDR2 is YYDKDF (reference sequence). Trimming took off 9 bases at V and 1 base at J, with 15 bases between the two ends. The CDR3 extends over 14 amino acids. CDR3 DNA: TGTGCCACGCTGACCGAAGAGGGGAACACTGAAGCTTTCTTT. This gives the protein CATLTEEGNTEAFF.

The rearrangement links TRBV9 to TRBJ2-1; 8 nucleotides align to TRBD2. With V trimmed by 3 bases and J by 0 bases, 2 bases remained unmatched. The CDR3 has 15 residues. The germline CDR1 and CDR2 sequences are SGDLS and YYNGEE. The CDR3: CASSETSASYNEQFF. For the CDR3, the DNA is TGTGCCAGCAGCGAGACTAGCGCCTCCTACAATGAGCAGTTCTTC.

The genes are TRBV18 and TRBJ2-1; 9 bases line up with TRBD1. This CDR3 is 15 amino acids long. The V gene's germline CDR1 is KGHSH and CDR2 LQKENI. The trim removed 4 bases at V and 9 bases at J, leaving 10 bases unmatched. The CDR3 protein is CASSLTGGASGEQFF. CDR3 in DNA: TGTGCCAGCTCACTCACAGGGGGCGCCTCGGGTGAGCAGTTCTTC. Full variable domain (remainder filled in from reference TRBV18 and TRBJ2-1): NAGVMQNPRHLVRRRGQEARLRCSPMKGHSHVYWYRQLPEEGLKFMVYLQKENIIDESGMPKERFSAEFPKEGPSILRIQQVVRGDSAAYFCASSLTGGASGEQFFGPGTRLTVL.

V and J are TRBV6-1 and TRBJ1-1; D might be TRBD1 (5 bases). CDR1 is MNHNS, CDR2 SASEGT, per germline. Trimming removed 8 bases from V and 1 base from J, with 11 bases in between. The CDR3 extends over 13 amino acids. The CDR3, as DNA: TGTGCCAGCGTGTCGACAGCGAACACTGAAGCTTTCTTT. It yields the protein CASVSTANTEAFF.

The chain combines TRBV7-9 with TRBJ1-4; 10 bases are shared with TRBD1. This CDR3 is built from 19 residues. With V trimmed by 4 bases and J by 4 bases, 15 bases remained unmatched. CDR1 SEHNR and CDR2 FQNEAQ come from the germline V gene (reference sequence). CDR3 protein: CASSSPLGGQGRGNEKLFF. DNA of the CDR3: TGTGCCAGCAGCTCCCCCTTGGGGGGACAGGGGCGCGGTAATGAAAAACTGTTTTTT.

This chain links TRBV4-2 with TRBJ2-7; D is possibly TRBD1 or TRBD2 (5 bases each). Germline-derived CDR1 and CDR2 are LGHNA and YNFKEQ. The length of the CDR3 is 17 residues. V was trimmed by 3 bases and J by 2 bases, leaving 20 bases between them. This CDR3 reads CASSHLPGPISPYEQYF. The DNA of the CDR3 is TGTGCCAGCAGCCACCTGCCGGGACCTATCTCTCCCTACGAGCAGTACTTC.